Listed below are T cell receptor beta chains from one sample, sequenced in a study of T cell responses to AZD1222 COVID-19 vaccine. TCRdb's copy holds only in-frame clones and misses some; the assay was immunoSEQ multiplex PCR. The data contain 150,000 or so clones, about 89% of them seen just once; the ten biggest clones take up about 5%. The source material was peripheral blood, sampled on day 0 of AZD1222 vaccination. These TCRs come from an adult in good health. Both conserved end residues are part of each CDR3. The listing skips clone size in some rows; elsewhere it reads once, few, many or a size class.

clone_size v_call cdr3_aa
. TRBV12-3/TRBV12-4 CASSLAVLTEAFF
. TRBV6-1 CASSEVWNEQFF
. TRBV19 CASRVRSTQYF
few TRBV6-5 CASRSGGTGGEKLFF
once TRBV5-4 CASSGREGTDTQYF
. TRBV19 CASSIARGNNSPLHF
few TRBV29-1 CSVATTGWRENVRDTQYF
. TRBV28 CASSYWQGAIGYTF
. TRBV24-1 CATSASGRADYNEQFF
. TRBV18 CASSPRWEKGDTIYF
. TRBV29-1 CSVEGGRQASYNEQFF
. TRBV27 CASSFRVDKAYTF
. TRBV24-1 CATSEAVAQETQYF
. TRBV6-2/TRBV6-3 CASSYGSWYTTYEQYF
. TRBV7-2 CASSRSGLAGLGGELFF
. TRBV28 CASISSGSTNIQYF
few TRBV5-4 CASSLTAEQFF
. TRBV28 CASSTGGFPYEQYF
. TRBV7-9 CASSFLASEQFF
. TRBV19 CASSIVQEWRGYTF
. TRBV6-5 CATRPGGSYEQYF
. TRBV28 CASMGQSNYGYTF
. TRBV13 CASSPRTGLRNTEAFF
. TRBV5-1 CASSSPGAGGELFF
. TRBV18 CASSLGTVSYNEQFF
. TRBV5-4 CASSFRTGGSYEQYF
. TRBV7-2 CASSRNRVGEQYF
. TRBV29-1 CSVVTGGIQETQYF
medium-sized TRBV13 CASSPTAGTGLYNGYTF
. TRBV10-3 CAIRKHDTEAFF
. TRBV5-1 CASSLVAGPLGNTIYF
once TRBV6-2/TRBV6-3 CASSYHGSSYEQYF
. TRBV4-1 CASSIRQDPNYGYTF
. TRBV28 CASLLGGYGYTF
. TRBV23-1 CASSQWTVTARELFF
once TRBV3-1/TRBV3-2 CASSRVGLGNTIYF
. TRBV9 CASSVEEGTRLGELFF
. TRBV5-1 CASSSGPGLAGVYEQYF
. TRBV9 CASSVRFFSTDTQYF
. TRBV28 CASNLRAGELFF
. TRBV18 CASSRGQAGVSYEQYF
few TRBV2 CASSEPVPGGYTF
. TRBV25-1 CASSDGGAYGYTF
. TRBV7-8 CASSLRTGNNSPLHF
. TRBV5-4 CASSLGLGGIGNEQYF
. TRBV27 CASKDRARNTEAFF
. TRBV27 CASSFSRDSYGYTF
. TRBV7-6 CASSLVGTSGYSSYNEQFF
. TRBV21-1 CASREAGHEKLFF
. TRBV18 CASSPSGPTGRYGYTF
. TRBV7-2 CASSLVLGQVTEAFF
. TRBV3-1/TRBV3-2 CASSHGGTKQYF
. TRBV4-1 CASSRQGLSGNTIYF
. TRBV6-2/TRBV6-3 CASSYSRANGKNIQYF